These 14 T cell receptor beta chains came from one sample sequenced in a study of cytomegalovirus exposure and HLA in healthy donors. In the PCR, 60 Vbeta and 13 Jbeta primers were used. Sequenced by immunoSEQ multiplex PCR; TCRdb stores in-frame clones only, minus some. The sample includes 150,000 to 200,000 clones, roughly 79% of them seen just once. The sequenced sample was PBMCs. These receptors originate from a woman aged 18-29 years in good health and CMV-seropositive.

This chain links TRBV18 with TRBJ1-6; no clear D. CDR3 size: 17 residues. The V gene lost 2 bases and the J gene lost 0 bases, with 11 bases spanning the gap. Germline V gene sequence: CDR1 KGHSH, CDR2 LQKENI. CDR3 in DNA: TGTGCCAGCTCACCATCTTCCGCGCTCTCCTATAATTCACCCCTCCACTTT. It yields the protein CASSPSSALSYNSPLHF.

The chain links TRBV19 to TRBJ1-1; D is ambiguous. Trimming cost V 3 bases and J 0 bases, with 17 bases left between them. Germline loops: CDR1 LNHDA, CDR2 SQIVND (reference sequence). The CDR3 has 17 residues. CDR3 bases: TGTGCCAGTAGTATTCCGCGGGCGAATGATTTGAACACTGAAGCTTTCTTT. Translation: CASSIPRANDLNTEAFF.

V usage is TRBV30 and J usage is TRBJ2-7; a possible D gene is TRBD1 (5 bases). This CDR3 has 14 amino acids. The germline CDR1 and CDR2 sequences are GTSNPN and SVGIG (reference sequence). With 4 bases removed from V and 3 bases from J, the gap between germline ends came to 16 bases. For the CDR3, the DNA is TGTGCCTGGACTCTAGGGGTGGAAGGCTACGAGCAGTACTTC. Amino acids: CAWTLGVEGYEQYF.

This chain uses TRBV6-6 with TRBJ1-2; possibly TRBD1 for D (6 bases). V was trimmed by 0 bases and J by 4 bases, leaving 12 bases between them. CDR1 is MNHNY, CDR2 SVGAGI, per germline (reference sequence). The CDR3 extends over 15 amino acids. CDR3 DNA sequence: TGTGCCAGCAGTTACTCGGACAGTGTAGGCTATGGCTACACCTTC. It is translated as CASSYSDSVGYGYTF.

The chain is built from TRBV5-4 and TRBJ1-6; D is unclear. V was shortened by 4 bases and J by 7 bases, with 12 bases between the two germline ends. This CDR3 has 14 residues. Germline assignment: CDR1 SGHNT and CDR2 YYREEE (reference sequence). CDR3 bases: TGTGCCAGCAGCCAATATACACAGAATTCACCCCTCCACTTT. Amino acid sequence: CASSQYTQNSPLHF. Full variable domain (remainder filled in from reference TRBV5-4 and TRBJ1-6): ETGVTQSPTHLIKTRGQQVTLRCSSQSGHNTVSWYQQALGQGPQFIFQYYREEENGRGNFPPRFSGLQFPNYSSELNVNALELDDSALYLCASSQYTQNSPLHFGNGTRLTVT.

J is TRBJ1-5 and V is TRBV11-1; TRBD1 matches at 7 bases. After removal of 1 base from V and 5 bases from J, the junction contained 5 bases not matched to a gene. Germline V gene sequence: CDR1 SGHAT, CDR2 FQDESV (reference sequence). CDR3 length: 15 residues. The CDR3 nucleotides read TGTGCCAGCAGCTTAGAAGGGGGCAAGGATCAGCCCCAGCATTTT. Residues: CASSLEGGKDQPQHF.

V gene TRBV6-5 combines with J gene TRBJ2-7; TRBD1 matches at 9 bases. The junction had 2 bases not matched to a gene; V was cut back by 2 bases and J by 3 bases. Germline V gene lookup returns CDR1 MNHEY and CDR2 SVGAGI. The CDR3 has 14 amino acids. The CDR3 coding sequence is TGTGCCAGCAGTTACGCGACAGGGGGCTACGAGCAGTACTTC. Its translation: CASSYATGGYEQYF.

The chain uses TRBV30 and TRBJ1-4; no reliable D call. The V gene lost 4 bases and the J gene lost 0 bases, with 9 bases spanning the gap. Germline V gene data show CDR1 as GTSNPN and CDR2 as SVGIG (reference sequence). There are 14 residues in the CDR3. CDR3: CAWTGSPTNEKLFF. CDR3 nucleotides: TGTGCCTGGACAGGATCCCCAACTAATGAAAAACTGTTTTTT.

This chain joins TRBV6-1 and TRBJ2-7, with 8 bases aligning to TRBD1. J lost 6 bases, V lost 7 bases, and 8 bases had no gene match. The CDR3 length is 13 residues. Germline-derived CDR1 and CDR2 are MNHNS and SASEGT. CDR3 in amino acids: CASNRQGTTEQYF. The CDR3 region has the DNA TGTGCCAGCAACCGACAGGGGACCACCGAGCAGTACTTC.

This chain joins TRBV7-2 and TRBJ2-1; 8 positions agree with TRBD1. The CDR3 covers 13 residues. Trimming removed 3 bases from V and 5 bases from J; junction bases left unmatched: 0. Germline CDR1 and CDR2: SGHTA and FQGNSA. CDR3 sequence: CASSLGQDNEQFF. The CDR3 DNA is TGTGCCAGCAGCTTGGGACAGGACAATGAGCAGTTCTTC.

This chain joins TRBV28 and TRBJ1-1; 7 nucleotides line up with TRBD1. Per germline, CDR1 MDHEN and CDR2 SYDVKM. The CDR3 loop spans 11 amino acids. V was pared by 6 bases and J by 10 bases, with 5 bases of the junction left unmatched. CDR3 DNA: TGTGCCAGCAGCCGACAGGGATCAGCTTTCTTT. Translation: CASSRQGSAFF.

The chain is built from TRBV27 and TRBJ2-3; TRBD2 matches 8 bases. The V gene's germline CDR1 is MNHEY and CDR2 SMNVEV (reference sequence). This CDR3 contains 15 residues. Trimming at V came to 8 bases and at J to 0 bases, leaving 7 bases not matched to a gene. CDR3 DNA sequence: TGTGCCAGCTACCGCGCGGGGGGCAGCACAGATACGCAGTATTTT. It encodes CASYRAGGSTDTQYF.

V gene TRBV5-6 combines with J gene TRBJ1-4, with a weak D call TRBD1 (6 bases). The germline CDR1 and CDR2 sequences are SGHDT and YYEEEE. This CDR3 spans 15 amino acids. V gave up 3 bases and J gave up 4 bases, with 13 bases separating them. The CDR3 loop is CASSSRQVNNEKLFF. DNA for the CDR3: TGTGCCAGCAGCTCCCGACAGGTCAATAATGAAAAACTGTTTTTT.

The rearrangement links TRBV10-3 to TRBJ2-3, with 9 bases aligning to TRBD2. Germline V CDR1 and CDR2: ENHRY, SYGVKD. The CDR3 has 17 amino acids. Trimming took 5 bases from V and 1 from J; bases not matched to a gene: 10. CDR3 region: CAISPRGGAGGTDTQYF. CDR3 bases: TGTGCCATCAGTCCCCGCGGGGGGGCCGGGGGCACAGATACGCAGTATTTT.